What follows is one T cell receptor beta chain and its context. As handled by the study authors: Reference gene primer amplification yielded estimated nucleated cell counts. Assay used: immunoSEQ multiplex PCR; TCRdb lists only in-frame clones, some missing. From that table come the V and J calls and clone size; the DNA was used to work out D and trimming. Altogether 88,000 or so clones are present, roughly 87% being singletons, with the ten largest covering approximately 12%. The sample belongs to a study of blood T cell repertoires in COVID-19. About the study: Collection of acute and convalescent COVID-19 samples took place in the United States, Italy and Spain. Sample material is recorded as cDNA or gDNA derived from T cells, B-cell-depleted T cells, or PBMCs.

Trimming at V came to 0 bases and at J to 5 bases, leaving 3 bases not matched to a gene. The germline V gene has CDR1 LNHNV and CDR2 YYDKDF (reference sequence). The CDR3 is 16 amino acids. This clonotype was obtained from an elderly man with acute or convalescent COVID-19. This rearrangement joins TRBV15 to TRBJ2-1; 11 positions agree with TRBD1. Specimen: peripheral blood. The CDR3 coding sequence is TGTGCCACCAGCAGAGAACGGGGACAGGGGGACAATGAGCAGTTCTTC. Protein product: CATSRERGQGDNEQFF. The full variable domain, its missing parts supplied by reference TRBV15 and TRBJ2-1, is DAMVIQNPRYQVTQFGKPVTLSCSQTLNHNVMYWYQQKSSQAPKLLFHYYDKDFNNEADTPDNFQSRRPNTSFCFLDIRSPGLGDTAMYLCATSRERGQGDNEQFFGPGTRLTVL.